This T cell receptor beta chain was found in a study of CD4+ T cells in melanoma. The study, taken as a whole, reports: CD8+ T cell, macrophage and B cell function reportedly correlated with neoantigen-specific CD4+ T cells.

Profiled with immunoSEQ multiplex PCR; TCRdb holds only in-frame clones, not every one. Of some 110,000 clones in the sample, about 90% were seen once. This CDR3 is built from 16 residues. Germline-derived CDR1 and CDR2 are LGHNT and FRNRAP. The V segment lost 4 bases and the J segment 0 bases; nucleotides outside the gene matches: 5. Regarding this clone: Its antigen remains unknown.

The sample comprised peripheral blood. The receptor was derived from a human donor with melanoma. The chain employs TRBV12-5 and TRBJ2-1; 8 bases are shared with TRBD2. CDR3 loop: CASGSLAGSSYNEQFF. Here the CDR3 DNA reads TGTGCTAGTGGTTCTCTAGCGGGCAGCTCCTACAATGAGCAGTTCTTC.